This T cell receptor beta chain originates from a study of regulatory T cells in long-lasting Graves disease. Per the germline V gene, CDR1 is MNHEY and CDR2 is SVGAGI. The CDR3 is 15 residues long. This clonotype occurred a few times. Arm-PCR of CDR3 regions and iRepertoire HTBI primers were used to build TCR beta libraries. TCRdb processed the multiplex PCR reads anew with MiXCR; each CDR3 protein has one entry. The profile covers about 430,000 distinct CDR3 sequences, with over 14% appearing a single time and roughly 8% taken by the ten largest. Specified time point: newly diagnosed GD, antithyroid drugs for less than 3 months. From RNA extracted from PBMCs, the TCR library was made. This sample also belongs to another study, concerning T cells in Graves' hyperthyroidism and ophthalmopathy.

The chain carries TRBV6-5 and TRBJ1-5, with TRBD2 as a possible D gene (6 bases). The J call could be wrong; TRBJ2-3 is a better fit for the DNA end. Sequencing was performed on peripheral blood mononuclear cells (PBMCs), taken at new diagnosis, from a patient treated with antithyroid drugs. The source is a woman aged 40-49 years with Graves disease. Here the CDR3 reads CASSYKGGGNQPQYF. CDR3 bases: TGTGCCAGCAGTTATAAGGGAGGAGGCAATCAGCCCCAGTATTTT.